This TCR beta chain derives from a study of blood T cells in healthy people across ages. The CDR3 extends over 14 amino acids. Germline V lookup: CDR1 SGHTA, CDR2 FQGNSA. Trimming removed 7 bases at V and 8 bases at J, with 15 bases between. A sample-barcoded 5' primer and a J-beta primer mix were used in a second PCR of roughly 7 to 12 cycles. From the 5' RACE reads, TCRdb called clonotypes with MiXCR, one entry per CDR3 protein. The sample has 800,000 or so distinct CDR3 sequences, 62% seen once. This TCR was sampled from a young man in good health. Sample: blood. V gene TRBV7-2 combines with J gene TRBJ1-6; no definite D call. The CDR3 sequence is CASTLGDSHSPLHF. CDR3 sequence (DNA): TGTGCCAGCACCCTTGGAGACTCCCATTCACCCCTCCACTTT.